The present TCR beta chain was sequenced within a study of control samples from healthy donors and cancer patients. Germline V CDR1 and CDR2: LNHDA, SQIVND (reference sequence). V was trimmed by 5 bases and J by 4 bases, leaving 14 bases between them. CDR3 length: 15 residues. Produced via immunoSEQ multiplex PCR; TCRdb's table is partial and in-frame only. The sample has about 90,000 clones, 85% to 95% seen once. The sample comprised blood. This sequence was found in a woman younger than 45 in good health. The gene calls are TRBV19 and TRBJ1-4; a weak D match, TRBD1 (5 bases). The CDR3 nucleotides are TGTGCCAGTAGTCCCCGCCGAGGGGTTAATGAAAAACTGTTTTTT. Translated: CASSPRRGVNEKLFF.